The 17 T cell receptor beta chains presented below share a single source sample, sequenced in a study of CD8+ T cells in alopecia areata. Sample treatment: oral pan-JAK inhibitor, 5-10 mg twice daily. Investigators isolated RNA and reverse transcribed it into cDNA to act as the sequencing template. The table came from immunoSEQ multiplex PCR; TCRdb's copy has only in-frame clones and leaves some out. The table includes about 200,000 clones, roughly 64% detected once. The sequenced sample was CD4+ T cells sorted from blood, obtained at week 4, from a patient treated with tofacitinib. The receptors shown here come from a human donor with alopecia areata.

The chain joins TRBV15 to TRBJ2-5; D remains ambiguous. The CDR3 loop spans 14 amino acids. The germline CDR1 and CDR2 sequences are LNHNV and YYDKDF (reference sequence). Trimming pared 7 bases from V and 5 bases from J, leaving 17 bases between. CDR3 amino acids: CATTDPGRQETQYF. DNA for the CDR3: TGTGCCACCACCGATCCGGGTAGGCAGGAGACCCAGTACTTC.

CDR3 region: CASSDRGREKLFF. The CDR3 region has the DNA TGTGCCAGCAGTGACAGGGGCAGAGAAAAACTGTTTTTT. The chain carries TRBV6-5 and TRBJ1-4, with 8 bases matching TRBD1. The germline CDR1 and CDR2 sequences are MNHEY and SVGAGI. This CDR3 comprises 13 residues. Trimming cost V 5 bases and J 8 bases; bases outside gene matches: 4.

The J gene is TRBJ2-5, the V gene TRBV7-2; no reliable D call. CDR3 size: 11 residues. Trimming removed 5 bases at V and 6 bases at J, with 7 bases between. Germline V gene sequence: CDR1 SGHTA, CDR2 FQGNSA. The CDR3 protein is CASSPGQTQYF. In DNA form, the CDR3 reads TGTGCCAGCAGCCCAGGTCAGACCCAGTACTTC.

V usage is TRBV5-1 and J usage is TRBJ2-7; 11 nucleotides match TRBD2. Per germline, CDR1 SGHRS and CDR2 YFSETQ. The CDR3 is 15 residues long. V shed 7 bases and J 6 bases; nucleotides not matched to a gene: 12. CDR3 protein: CASGQGLAEQGEQYF. The CDR3 nucleotides read TGCGCCAGCGGCCAGGGACTAGCGGAGCAGGGCGAGCAGTACTTC.

This clone was observed a handful of times. V usage is TRBV7-9 and J usage is TRBJ2-7, with 11 positions matching TRBD2. CDR1 SEHNR and CDR2 FQNEAQ come from the germline V gene (reference sequence). V lost 5 bases to trimming and J lost 6 bases; unmatched junction nucleotides: 9. The CDR3 is 15 residues long. The CDR3 nucleotides read TGTGCCAGCAGCCTCACTAGCGGGGGCCCAGTCGAGCAGTACTTC. Amino acid sequence: CASSLTSGGPVEQYF.

The V and J genes are TRBV11-2 and TRBJ2-3, with TRBD2 identical over 12 bases. Germline V lookup: CDR1 SGHAT, CDR2 FQNNGV. V shed 3 bases and J 2 bases; nucleotides not matched to a gene: 3. The CDR3 runs 16 residues. CDR3 loop: CASSFRLAGVTDTQYF. CDR3 in DNA: TGTGCCAGCAGCTTCCGACTAGCGGGGGTCACAGATACGCAGTATTTT.

A few counts support this clone. The sample has other DNA sequences that encode this CDR3 too. V usage is TRBV29-1 and J usage is TRBJ2-3; 11 bases fit TRBD2. Germline V gives CDR1 SQVTM, CDR2 ANQGSEA. The trim removed 3 bases at V and 1 base at J, leaving 0 bases unmatched. The CDR3 has 14 residues. CDR3 coding DNA: TGCAGCGTTGAGACTAGCGGGGGCACAGATACGCAGTATTTT. Translating gives CSVETSGGTDTQYF.

V and J are TRBV7-9 and TRBJ1-5; 8 bases fit TRBD1. Germline V gene data show CDR1 as SEHNR and CDR2 as FQNEAQ (reference sequence). The CDR3 extends over 18 amino acids. Trimming removed 1 base from V and 1 base from J; junction bases left unmatched: 9. The CDR3 loop is CASSLGTGGLRSNQPQHF. The CDR3 region has the DNA TGTGCCAGCAGCTTAGGTACAGGGGGATTACGAAGCAATCAGCCCCAGCATTTT. The full variable domain, rest sourced from reference TRBV7-9 and TRBJ1-5, is DTGVSQNPRHKITKRGQNVTFRCDPISEHNRLYWYRQTLGQGPEFLTYFQNEAQLEKSRLLSDRFSAERPKGSFSTLEIQRTEQGDSAMYLCASSLGTGGLRSNQPQHFGDGTRLSIL.

This clone was picked up a small number of times. The rearrangement links TRBV18 to TRBJ1-5; the D is unclear. Per germline, CDR1 KGHSH and CDR2 LQKENI. The CDR3 spans 15 residues. Trimming pared 1 base from V and 4 bases from J, leaving 11 bases between. The CDR3 DNA is TGTGCCAGCTCACCACAGCGAGTTTTAAATCAGCCCCAGCATTTT. Its protein is CASSPQRVLNQPQHF.

The chain employs TRBV10-3 and TRBJ2-1; D might be TRBD1 or TRBD2, each matching 5 bases. The CDR3 runs to 13 residues. Deletions cut 3 bases from V and 9 bases from J, with 12 bases between. Per the germline V gene, CDR1 is ENHRY and CDR2 is SYGVKD. The CDR3 protein is CAISDEGKAEQFF. In DNA, the CDR3 is TGTGCCATCAGTGACGAGGGGAAGGCTGAGCAGTTCTTC.

Only one count was recorded for this clone. J is TRBJ2-5 and V is TRBV4-2; D gene uncertain. This CDR3 contains 14 residues. V was trimmed by 4 bases and J by 2 bases, leaving 11 bases between them. Germline values: CDR1 LGHNA, CDR2 YNFKEQ. The CDR3 DNA is TGTGCCAGCAGCCTGTCGGTAGATCAAGAGACCCAGTACTTC. Its protein product is CASSLSVDQETQYF.

V gene TRBV19 combines with J gene TRBJ1-2; a weak D match, TRBD1 (5 bases). Trimming left V 7 bases short and J 3 bases short, with 15 bases between. Looked up from germline, CDR1 is LNHDA and CDR2 is SQIVND (reference sequence). The CDR3 contains 14 residues. The CDR3 loop is CASTRDHWDYGYTF. In DNA form, the CDR3 reads TGTGCCAGTACCAGGGACCACTGGGACTATGGCTACACCTTC.

This clone has a single count. The J gene is TRBJ2-3, the V gene TRBV20-1; D remains unclear. This CDR3 contains 10 residues. The V end lost 1 base, the J end lost 6 bases, and 2 bases lay between the germline ends. Germline-derived CDR1 and CDR2 are DFQATT and SNEGSKA (reference sequence). CDR3 loop: CSARVDTQYF. The CDR3, as DNA: TGCAGTGCTAGAGTTGATACGCAGTATTTT.

The chain links TRBV9 to TRBJ2-3, with 14 positions matching TRBD2. The CDR3 sequence is 15 residues long. CDR1 and CDR2 from the germline V gene are SGDLS and YYNGEE. J was trimmed by 13 bases and V by 0 bases; bases with no gene match: 7. The CDR3 spells CASSVETSGGAEKYF. DNA of the CDR3: TGTGCCAGCAGCGTAGAGACTAGCGGGGGGGCTGAAAAGTATTTT.

The chain carries TRBV30 and TRBJ1-2; 9 bases line up with TRBD1. V shed 2 bases and J 2 bases; nucleotides not matched to a gene: 6. Germline V lookup: CDR1 GTSNPN, CDR2 SVGIG (reference sequence). The CDR3 has 15 amino acids. CDR3 sequence: CAWSPNTGGNYGYTF. The CDR3 DNA is TGTGCCTGGAGTCCTAATACAGGGGGCAACTATGGCTACACCTTC.

V is TRBV5-1 and J is TRBJ2-3; D gene ambiguous. The CDR3 contains 17 residues. Looked up from germline, CDR1 is SGHRS and CDR2 is YFSETQ. Trimming stripped 4 bases from V and 1 base from J, with 19 bases between. The CDR3 coding sequence is TGCGCCAGCAGCCCCAACAGAGGCGGACGGGGCACAGATACGCAGTATTTT. Translating it yields CASSPNRGGRGTDTQYF.

CDR3 protein: CASSQELTGNNEQFF. CDR3 DNA sequence: TGCGCCAGCAGCCAAGAGTTGACAGGGAACAATGAGCAGTTCTTC. The V and J genes are TRBV4-1 and TRBJ2-1; 7 bases agree with TRBD1. After removal of 0 bases from V and 5 bases from J, the junction contained 4 bases not matched to a gene. In germline, CDR1 is MGHRA, CDR2 YSYEKL. This CDR3 has 15 residues.